This TCR beta chain stems from a study of blood T cell repertoires in COVID-19. For recovered donors of Cohort 3, there were two negative PCRs, clearance, or symptom resolution. The table came from immunoSEQ multiplex PCR; TCRdb's copy has only in-frame clones and leaves some out. The data hold about 230,000 clones, with 86% observed a single time. Sequencing was done on a sample of PBMCs or T cells enriched from blood (not recorded which). This TCR derives from a man between 18 and 29 years old who had recovered from COVID-19.

The CDR3 bases are TGTGCTAGTGGTTTGGCAGACGGTCTCAGGGTTTCACCCCTCCACTTT. This sequence encodes CASGLADGLRVSPLHF. This chain links TRBV12-5 with TRBJ1-6; D is perhaps TRBD1 (5 bases). This CDR3 comprises 16 residues. V lost 1 base to trimming and J lost 9 bases, with 16 bases between them. CDR1 and CDR2 from the germline V gene are LGHNT and FRNRAP.